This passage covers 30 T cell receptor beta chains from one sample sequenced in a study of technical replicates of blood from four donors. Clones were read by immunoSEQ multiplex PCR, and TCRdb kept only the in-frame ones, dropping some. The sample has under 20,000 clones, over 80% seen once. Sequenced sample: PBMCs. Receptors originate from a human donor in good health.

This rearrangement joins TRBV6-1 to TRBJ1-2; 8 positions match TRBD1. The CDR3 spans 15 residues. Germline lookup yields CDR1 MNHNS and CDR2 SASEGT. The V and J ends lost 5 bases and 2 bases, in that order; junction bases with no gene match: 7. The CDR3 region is CASSLDRDKNYGYTF. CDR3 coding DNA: TGTGCCAGCAGTCTGGACAGGGACAAGAACTATGGCTACACCTTC.

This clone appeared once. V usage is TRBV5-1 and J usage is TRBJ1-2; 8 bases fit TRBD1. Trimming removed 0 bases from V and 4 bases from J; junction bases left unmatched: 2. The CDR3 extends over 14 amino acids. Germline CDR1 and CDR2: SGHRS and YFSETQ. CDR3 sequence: CASSLADRGYGYTF. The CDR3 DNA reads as TGCGCCAGCAGCTTGGCCGACAGGGGCTATGGCTACACCTTC.

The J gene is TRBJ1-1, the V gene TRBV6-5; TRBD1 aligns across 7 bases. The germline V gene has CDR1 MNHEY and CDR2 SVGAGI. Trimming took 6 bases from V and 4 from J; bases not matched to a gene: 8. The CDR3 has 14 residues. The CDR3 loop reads CASSRKGAVTEAFF. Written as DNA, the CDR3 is TGTGCCAGCAGCCGGAAGGGGGCGGTCACTGAAGCTTTCTTT.

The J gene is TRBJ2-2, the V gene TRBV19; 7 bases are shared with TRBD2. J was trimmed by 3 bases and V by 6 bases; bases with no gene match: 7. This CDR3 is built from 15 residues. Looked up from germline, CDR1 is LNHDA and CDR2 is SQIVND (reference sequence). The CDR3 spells CASSPSSGHTGELFF. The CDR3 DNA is TGTGCCAGTAGCCCTTCTAGCGGACACACCGGGGAGCTGTTTTTT.

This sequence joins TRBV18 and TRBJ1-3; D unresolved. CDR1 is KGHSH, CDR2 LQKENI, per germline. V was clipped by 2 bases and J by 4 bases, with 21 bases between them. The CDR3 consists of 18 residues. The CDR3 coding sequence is TGTGCCAGCTCACCATGGGCCCTTCCTCAAGGATCCGGAAACACCATATATTTT. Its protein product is CASSPWALPQGSGNTIYF.

The CDR3 coding sequence is TGTGCCAGCAGTCGACAGTCTAACTATGGCTACACCTTC. Amino acids: CASSRQSNYGYTF. The J gene is TRBJ1-2, the V gene TRBV28, with D possibly TRBD1 on 5 matching bases. The CDR3 has 13 residues. The V end lost 5 bases, the J end lost 0 bases, and 7 bases lay between the germline ends. The germline V gene encodes CDR1 MDHEN and CDR2 SYDVKM.

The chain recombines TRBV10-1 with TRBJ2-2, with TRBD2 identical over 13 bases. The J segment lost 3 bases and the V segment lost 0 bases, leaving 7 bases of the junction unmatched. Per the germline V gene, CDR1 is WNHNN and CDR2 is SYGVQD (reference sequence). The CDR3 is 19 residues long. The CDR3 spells CASSESGLAGVRYTGELFF. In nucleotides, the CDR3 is TGCGCCAGCAGTGAGTCCGGACTAGCGGGGGTGAGATACACCGGGGAGCTGTTTTTT.

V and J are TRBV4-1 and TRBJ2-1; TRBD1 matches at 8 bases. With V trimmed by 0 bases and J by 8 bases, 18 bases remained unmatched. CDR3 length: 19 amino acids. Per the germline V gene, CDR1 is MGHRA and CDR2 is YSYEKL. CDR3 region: CASSQDVPPGGSLSHEQFF. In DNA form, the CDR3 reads TGCGCCAGCAGCCAAGATGTCCCGCCAGGGGGCAGCTTAAGTCATGAGCAGTTCTTC.

The CDR3 region has the DNA TGTGCCAGCAGCGTAAGACCGGGACTAGCGGAGAGCTCCTACAATGAGCAGTTCTTC. This translates into CASSVRPGLAESSYNEQFF. The chain carries TRBV2 and TRBJ2-1, with TRBD2 matching 11 bases. The CDR3 has 19 residues. Losses at the gene ends were 6 bases for V and 0 bases for J; bases not matched to a gene: 13. CDR1 SNHLY and CDR2 FYNNEI come from the germline V gene.

CDR3 sequence reads: CASSPYGQGGAGANVLTF. CDR3 in DNA: TGTGCCAGCTCACCATACGGACAGGGAGGGGCTGGGGCCAACGTCCTGACTTTC. The rearrangement uses TRBV18 and TRBJ2-6; D possibly corresponds to TRBD1 (8 bases). V was cut by 2 bases and J by 2 bases, with 16 bases left in between. Germline lookup yields CDR1 KGHSH and CDR2 LQKENI. The CDR3 has 18 amino acids.

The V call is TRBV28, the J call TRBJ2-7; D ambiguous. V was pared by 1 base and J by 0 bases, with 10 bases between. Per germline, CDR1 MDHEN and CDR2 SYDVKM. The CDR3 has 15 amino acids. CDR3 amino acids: CASSLFAVSSYEQYF. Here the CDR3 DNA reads TGTGCCAGCAGTTTATTCGCAGTTTCCTCCTACGAGCAGTACTTC.

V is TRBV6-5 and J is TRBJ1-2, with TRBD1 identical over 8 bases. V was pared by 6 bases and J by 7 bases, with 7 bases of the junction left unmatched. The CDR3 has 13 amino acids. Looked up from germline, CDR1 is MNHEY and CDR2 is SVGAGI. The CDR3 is CASSMNGQGGYTF. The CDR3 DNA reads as TGTGCCAGCAGCATGAACGGACAGGGTGGCTACACCTTC.

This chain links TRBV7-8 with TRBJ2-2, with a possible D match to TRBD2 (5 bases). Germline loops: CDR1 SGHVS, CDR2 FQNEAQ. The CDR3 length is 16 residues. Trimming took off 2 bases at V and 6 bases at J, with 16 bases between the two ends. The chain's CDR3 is CASSLRPAGGSGELFF. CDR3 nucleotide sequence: TGTGCCAGCAGCTTAAGGCCAGCCGGAGGATCCGGGGAGCTGTTTTTT.

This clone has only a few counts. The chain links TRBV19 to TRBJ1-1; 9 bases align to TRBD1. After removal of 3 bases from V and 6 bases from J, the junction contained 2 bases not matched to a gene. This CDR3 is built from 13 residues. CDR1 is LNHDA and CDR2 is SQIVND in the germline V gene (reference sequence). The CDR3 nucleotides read TGTGCCAGTAGTATCGACAGGGGGTCTGAAGCTTTCTTT. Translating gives CASSIDRGSEAFF.

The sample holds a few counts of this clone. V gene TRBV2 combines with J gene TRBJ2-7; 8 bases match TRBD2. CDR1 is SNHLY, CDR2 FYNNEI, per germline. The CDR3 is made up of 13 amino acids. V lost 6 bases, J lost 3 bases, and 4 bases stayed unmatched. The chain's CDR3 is CASRGTRGYEQYF. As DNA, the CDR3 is TGTGCCAGCAGAGGGACTAGAGGCTACGAGCAGTACTTC. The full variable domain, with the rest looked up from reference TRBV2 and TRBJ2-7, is EPEVTQTPSHQVTQMGQEVILRCVPISNHLYFYWYRQILGQKVEFLVSFYNNEISEKSEIFDDQFSVERPDGSNFTLKIRSTKLEDSAMYFCASRGTRGYEQYFGPGTRLTVT.

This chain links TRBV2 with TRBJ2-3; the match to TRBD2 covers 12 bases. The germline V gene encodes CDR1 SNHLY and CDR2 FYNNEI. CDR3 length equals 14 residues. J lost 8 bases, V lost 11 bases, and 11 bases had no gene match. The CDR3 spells CASETSGSSVTQYF. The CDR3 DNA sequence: TGTGCCTCTGAGACTAGCGGGAGTTCAGTTACGCAGTATTTT.

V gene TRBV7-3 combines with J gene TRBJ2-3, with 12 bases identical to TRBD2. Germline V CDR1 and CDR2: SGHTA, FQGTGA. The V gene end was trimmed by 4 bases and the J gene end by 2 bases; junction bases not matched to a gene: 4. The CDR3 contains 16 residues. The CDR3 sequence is CASSSGLAGPTDTQYF. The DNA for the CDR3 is TGTGCCAGCAGCTCTGGACTAGCGGGACCCACAGATACGCAGTATTTT.

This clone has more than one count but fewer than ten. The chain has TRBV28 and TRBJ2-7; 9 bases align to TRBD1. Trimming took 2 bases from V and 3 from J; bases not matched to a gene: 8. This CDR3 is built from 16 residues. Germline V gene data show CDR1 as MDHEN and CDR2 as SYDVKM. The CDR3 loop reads CASSLNLETGGYEQYF. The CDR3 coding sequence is TGTGCCAGCAGTTTAAATTTAGAGACAGGGGGCTACGAGCAGTACTTC. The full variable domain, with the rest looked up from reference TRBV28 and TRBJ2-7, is DVKVTQSSRYLVKRTGEKVFLECVQDMDHENMFWYRQDPGLGLRLIYFSYDVKMKEKGDIPEGYSVSREKKERFSLILESASTNQTSMYLCASSLNLETGGYEQYFGPGTRLTVT.

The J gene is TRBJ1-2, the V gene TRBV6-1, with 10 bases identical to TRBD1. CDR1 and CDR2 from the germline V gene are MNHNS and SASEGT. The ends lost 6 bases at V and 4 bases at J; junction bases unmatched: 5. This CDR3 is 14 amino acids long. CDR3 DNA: TGTGCCAGCAGCTCCGACAGGGGGCTCTATGGCTACACCTTC. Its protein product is CASSSDRGLYGYTF.

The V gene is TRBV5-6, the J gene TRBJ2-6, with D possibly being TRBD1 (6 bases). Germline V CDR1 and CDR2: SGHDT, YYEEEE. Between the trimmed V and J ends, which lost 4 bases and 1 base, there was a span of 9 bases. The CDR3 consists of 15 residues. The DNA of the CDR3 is TGTGCCAGCAGCCTGGGGGCATCTGGGGCCAACGTCCTGACTTTC. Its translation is CASSLGASGANVLTF. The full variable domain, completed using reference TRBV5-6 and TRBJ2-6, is DAGVTQSPTHLIKTRGQQVTLRCSPKSGHDTVSWYQQALGQGPQFIFQYYEEEERQRGNFPDRFSGHQFPNYSSELNVNALLLGDSALYLCASSLGASGANVLTFGAGSRLTVL.

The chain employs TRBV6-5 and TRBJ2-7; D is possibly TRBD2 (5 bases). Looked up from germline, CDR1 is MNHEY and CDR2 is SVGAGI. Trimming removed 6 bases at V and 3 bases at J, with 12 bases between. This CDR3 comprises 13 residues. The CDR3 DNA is TGTGCCAGCAGAACCACTACTAGCTACGAGCAGTACTTC. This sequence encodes CASRTTTSYEQYF.

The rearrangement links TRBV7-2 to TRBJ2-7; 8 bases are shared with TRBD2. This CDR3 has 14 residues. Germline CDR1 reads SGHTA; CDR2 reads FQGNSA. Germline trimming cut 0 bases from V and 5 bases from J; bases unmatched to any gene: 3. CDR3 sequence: CASSLALGRDEQYF. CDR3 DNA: TGTGCCAGCAGCTTAGCGCTCGGGAGGGACGAGCAGTACTTC.

The CDR3 DNA sequence: TGTGCCAGCAGTTCCATCCGGGGGGGGGCCCTCAATCAGCCCCAGCATTTT. Protein: CASSSIRGGALNQPQHF. The rearrangement uses TRBV27 and TRBJ1-5, with a weak D call TRBD1 (6 bases). From germline, CDR1 is MNHEY and CDR2 SMNVEV (reference sequence). The CDR3 contains 17 residues. Trimming left V 4 bases short and J 3 bases short, with 19 bases between.

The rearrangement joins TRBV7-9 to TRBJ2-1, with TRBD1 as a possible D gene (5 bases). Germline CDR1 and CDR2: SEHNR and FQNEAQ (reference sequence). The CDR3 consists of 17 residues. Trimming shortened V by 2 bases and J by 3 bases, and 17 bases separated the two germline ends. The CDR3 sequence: CASSLFLTALYYNEQFF. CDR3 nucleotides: TGTGCCAGCAGCTTATTTCTGACAGCCTTATACTACAATGAGCAGTTCTTC.

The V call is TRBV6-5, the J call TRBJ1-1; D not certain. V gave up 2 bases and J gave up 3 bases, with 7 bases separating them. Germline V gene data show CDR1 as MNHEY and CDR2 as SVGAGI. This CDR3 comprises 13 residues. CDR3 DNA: TGTGCCAGCAGTTACCTTCGGGACACTGAAGCTTTCTTT. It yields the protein CASSYLRDTEAFF.

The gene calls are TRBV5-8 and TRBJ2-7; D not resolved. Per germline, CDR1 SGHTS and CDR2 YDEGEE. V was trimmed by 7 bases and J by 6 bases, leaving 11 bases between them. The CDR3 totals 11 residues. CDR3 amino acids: CASSRGSEQYF. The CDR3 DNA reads TGTGCCAGCTCCCGAGGATCCGAGCAGTACTTC.

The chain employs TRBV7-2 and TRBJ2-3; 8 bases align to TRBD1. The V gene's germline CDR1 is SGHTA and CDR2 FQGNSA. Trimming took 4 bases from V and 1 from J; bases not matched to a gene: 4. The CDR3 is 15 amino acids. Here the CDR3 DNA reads TGTGCCAGCAGCTCATCGGGACAGGGCACAGATACGCAGTATTTT. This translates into CASSSSGQGTDTQYF. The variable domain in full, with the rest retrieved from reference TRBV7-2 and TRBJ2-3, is GAGVSQSPSNKVTEKGKDVELRCDPISGHTALYWYRQSLGQGLEFLIYFQGNSAPDKSGLPSDRFSAERTGGSVSTLTIQRTQQEDSAVYLCASSSSGQGTDTQYFGPGTRLTVL.

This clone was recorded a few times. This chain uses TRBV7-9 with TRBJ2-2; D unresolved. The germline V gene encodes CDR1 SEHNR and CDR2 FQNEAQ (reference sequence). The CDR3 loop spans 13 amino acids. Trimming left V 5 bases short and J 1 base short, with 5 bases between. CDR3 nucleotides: TGTGCCAGCAGCGGCAGGAACACCGGGGAGCTGTTTTTT. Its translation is CASSGRNTGELFF.

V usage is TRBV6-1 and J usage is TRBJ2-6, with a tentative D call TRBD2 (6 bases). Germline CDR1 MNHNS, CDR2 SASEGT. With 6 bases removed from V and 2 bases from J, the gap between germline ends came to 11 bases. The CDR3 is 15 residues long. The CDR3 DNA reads TGTGCCAGCAGGGGGGGTGGTACTGGGGCCAACGTCCTGACTTTC. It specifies CASRGGGTGANVLTF.

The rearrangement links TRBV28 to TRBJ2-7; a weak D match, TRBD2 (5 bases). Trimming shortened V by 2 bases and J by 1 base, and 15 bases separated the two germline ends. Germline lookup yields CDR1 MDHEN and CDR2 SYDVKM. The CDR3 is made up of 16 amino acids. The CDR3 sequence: CASSLGLLSVSYEQYF. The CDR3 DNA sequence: TGTGCCAGCAGTTTAGGGTTACTTAGCGTATCCTACGAGCAGTACTTC.